This paragraph covers one T cell receptor beta chain sequence. Donors were grouped by their self-reported clinical history. This specimen belongs to a study of blood T cell repertoires in COVID-19. Overall study: There were acute and convalescent COVID-19 samples, and they came from the United States, Italy and Spain. Sources were T cells, B-cell-depleted T cells, or PBMCs; the material itself was cDNA or gDNA.

Profiled with immunoSEQ multiplex PCR; TCRdb holds only in-frame clones, not every one. The profile shows roughly 250,000 clones, 88% of them singletons. The V gene end was trimmed by 6 bases and the J gene end by 7 bases; junction bases not matched to a gene: 8. The CDR3 totals 13 residues. Germline V gene lookup returns CDR1 KGHSH and CDR2 LQKENI. The clonotype was recovered from a woman aged 35 to 49 with acute COVID-19. Material for sequencing was PBMCs or T cells enriched from blood (not recorded which). The V call is TRBV18, the J call TRBJ2-7; TRBD1 aligns across 8 bases. This CDR3 reads CASSLDRVGEQYF. For the CDR3, the DNA is TGTGCCAGCTCGCTGGACAGGGTGGGTGAGCAGTACTTC. Full variable domain (missing parts from reference TRBV18 and TRBJ2-7): NAGVMQNPRHLVRRRGQEARLRCSPMKGHSHVYWYRQLPEEGLKFMVYLQKENIIDESGMPKERFSAEFPKEGPSILRIQQVVRGDSAAYFCASSLDRVGEQYFGPGTRLTVT.